The text below deals with one TCR beta chain. Some clones are missing from TCRdb's copy, which holds only in-frame ones; the method was immunoSEQ multiplex PCR. The sample has tens of thousands of clones, around 94% seen once. The sample belongs to a study of graft-versus-host responses after intestinal transplantation. Per germline, CDR1 LNHNV and CDR2 YYDKDF (reference sequence). Between the trimmed V and J ends, which lost 0 bases and 0 bases, there was a span of 12 bases. The CDR3 runs to 17 residues. The J gene is TRBJ1-5, the V gene TRBV15; D unclear. This TCR derives from a human patient who received an intestinal transplant, so some T cells may come from the graft donor. The sample in question was PBMCs, obtained 16 days after intestinal transplant. The CDR3 reads CATSRDRERYSNQPQHF. In DNA form, the CDR3 reads TGTGCCACCAGCAGAGATCGGGAGAGGTATAGCAATCAGCCCCAGCATTTT.